These T cell receptor beta chains were read from a single sample in a study of shared clonotypes between healthy human individuals. Generated by immunoSEQ multiplex PCR, the TCRdb table keeps only in-frame clones and is missing some. Among over 850,000 clones, about four fifths were seen once, and the ten largest hold 0.5% to 0.65%. Source material: memory CD4+ T cells from PBMCs. The source is a man aged 18-30 years in good health. Some clones in this sample may be carry-over from other donors' samples. CDR3s include the opening cysteine and the closing phenylalanine or tryptophan. Fields, in order: V gene, J gene, D gene, clone size, CDR3 protein, CDR3 DNA. The D gene is left open where the match is weak. Expanded clones are given a class, and other clones once, few, many or no size at all.

TRBV27	TRBJ1-2	.	once	CASSFWGRKNYGYTF	TGTGCCAGCAGTTTTTGGGGCAGGAAAAACTATGGCTACACCTTC
TRBV29-1	TRBJ2-3	.	.	CSVETRRTDTQYF	TGCAGCGTGGAGACTAGGAGGACAGATACGCAGTATTTT
TRBV2	TRBJ2-7	.	.	CASNTNSYEQYF	TGTGCCAGCAACACCAACAGCTACGAGCAGTACTTC
TRBV30	TRBJ1-2	.	.	CAWSEGGYGYTF	TGTGCCTGGAGTGAGGGGGGGTATGGCTACACCTTC
TRBV7-2	TRBJ1-2	TRBD1	.	CASSLARGQGRVNYGYTF	TGTGCCAGCAGCTTAGCGAGGGGACAGGGGCGAGTCAACTATGGCTACACCTTC
TRBV10-2	TRBJ2-5	.	.	CASSERGKTQYF	TGCGCCAGCAGTGAGCGCGGGAAGACCCAGTACTTC
TRBV6-5	TRBJ2-3	TRBD1	.	CASSSQGAVTDTQYF	TGTGCCAGCAGTTCCCAGGGGGCAGTCACAGATACGCAGTATTTT
TRBV4-1	TRBJ1-1	.	.	CASSLYPRGPNTEAFF	TGCGCCAGCAGCTTATATCCACGGGGCCCGAACACTGAAGCTTTCTTT
TRBV6-1	TRBJ2-7	TRBD1	.	CASSQQGSSYEQYF	TGTGCCAGCAGTCAACAGGGGAGTTCCTACGAGCAGTACTTC
TRBV2	TRBJ1-2	TRBD1	.	CASRYRGNGYTF	TGTGCCAGCAGGTACAGGGGAAACGGCTACACCTTC
TRBV19	TRBJ2-1	.	.	CASSIGHRSSYNEQFF	TGTGCCAGTAGTATAGGGCACAGGAGCTCCTACAATGAGCAGTTCTTC
TRBV5-1	TRBJ2-2	.	.	CASSPQDRNTGELFF	TGCGCCAGCAGCCCTCAGGACAGAAACACCGGGGAGCTGTTTTTT
TRBV30	TRBJ1-4	.	.	CAWSLRGRLNEKLFF	TGTGCCTGGAGCCTCCGGGGACGGTTAAATGAAAAACTGTTTTTT
TRBV28	TRBJ2-6	TRBD2	once	CASSPPGGGLAGRVSGANVLTF	TGTGCCAGCAGTCCGCCCGGGGGGGGACTAGCGGGAAGGGTATCTGGGGCCAACGTCCTGACTTTC
TRBV5-1	TRBJ2-5	TRBD2	.	CASSRQPASGGETQYF	TGCGCCAGCAGCCGCCAGCCTGCTAGCGGGGGGGAGACCCAGTACTTC
TRBV7-3	TRBJ2-2	TRBD1	many	CASSAGQARELFF	TGTGCCAGCAGCGCCGGACAGGCCCGGGAGCTGTTTTTT
TRBV18	TRBJ2-2	.	.	CASSPRGSQTGELFF	TGTGCCAGCTCACCACGGGGAAGCCAGACCGGGGAGCTGTTTTTT
TRBV6-1	TRBJ1-1	.	.	CASSFLTGNAEAFF	TGTGCCAGCAGTTTTCTAACCGGGAACGCTGAAGCTTTCTTT
TRBV5-1	TRBJ2-1	TRBD1	.	CASGIQGAEYNEQFF	TGCGCCAGCGGAATACAGGGGGCGGAATACAATGAGCAGTTCTTC
TRBV6-1	TRBJ2-1	.	.	CASSATQAGDESQFF	TGTGCCAGCAGTGCCACCCAAGCTGGCGATGAATCCCAGTTCTTC
TRBV15	TRBJ2-3	.	.	CATRRVTDTQYF	TGTGCCACCAGACGGGTCACAGATACGCAGTATTTT
TRBV9	TRBJ1-2	TRBD1	.	CASSPVTGAYGYTF	TGTGCCAGCAGCCCAGTTACAGGGGCCTATGGCTACACCTTC
TRBV4-2	TRBJ2-3	TRBD2	.	CASSQTPSGRTDTQYF	TGTGCCAGCAGCCAAACACCTAGCGGTCGCACAGATACGCAGTATTTT
TRBV14	TRBJ2-3	.	few	CASSQVGRVRGDTQYF	TGTGCCAGCAGCCAAGTGGGGCGGGTCCGAGGAGATACGCAGTATTTT
TRBV5-1	TRBJ1-2	TRBD1	.	CASTSTGSDYGYTF	TGCGCCAGCACCTCGACAGGGTCCGACTATGGCTACACCTTC
TRBV27	TRBJ1-2	TRBD1	.	CASRPGGGRPGVRGYTF	TGTGCCAGCAGACCAGGGGGTGGAAGACCCGGAGTGCGCGGCTACACCTTC
TRBV7-3	TRBJ1-1	.	.	CASSPSQGGVGTEAFF	TGTGCCAGCAGCCCATCCCAAGGGGGGGTAGGCACTGAAGCTTTCTTT
TRBV15	TRBJ2-2	.	.	CATSRVKAGELFF	TGTGCCACCAGCAGAGTTAAGGCCGGGGAGCTGTTTTTT
TRBV29-1	TRBJ2-3	.	.	CSVELLIRPDTQYF	TGCAGCGTTGAACTACTAATCCGGCCAGATACGCAGTATTTT
TRBV5-1	TRBJ2-5	.	.	CASSLTGRETQYF	TGCGCCAGCAGCTTAACAGGGAGAGAGACCCAGTACTTC
TRBV27	TRBJ1-4	.	.	CASSPGAPTNEKLFF	TGTGCCAGCAGTCCCGGGGCACCCACTAATGAAAAACTGTTTTTT
TRBV18	TRBJ1-1	.	.	CASSPYTLDSNTEAFF	TGTGCCAGCTCACCTTATACTCTGGACTCGAACACTGAAGCTTTCTTT
TRBV11-2	TRBJ1-1	.	many	CASSFVGANTEAFF	TGTGCCAGCAGCTTTGTAGGGGCGAACACTGAAGCTTTCTTT
TRBV19	TRBJ2-7	.	.	CASSRPGAFSYEQYF	TGTGCCAGTAGTAGACCGGGCGCCTTCTCCTACGAGCAGTACTTC
TRBV6-6	TRBJ1-4	.	.	CASSYSAEYEKLFF	TGTGCCAGCAGTTACTCTGCAGAGTATGAAAAACTGTTTTTT
TRBV11-3	TRBJ2-1	TRBD2	once	CASSLGSAGLAGGDNEQFF	TGTGCCAGCAGCTTAGGGTCCGCAGGGCTTGCGGGAGGGGACAATGAGCAGTTCTTC
TRBV6-6	TRBJ2-7	.	.	CASSYPGPGYEQYF	TGTGCCAGCAGTTACCCCGGGCCCGGCTACGAGCAGTACTTC
TRBV19	TRBJ2-4	.	.	CASSIGGVAKNIQYF	TGTGCCAGTAGTATAGGAGGGGTCGCCAAAAACATTCAGTACTTC
TRBV27	TRBJ2-2	.	.	CASSIDRPGELFF	TGTGCCAGCAGTATTGATAGACCCGGGGAGCTGTTTTTT
TRBV5-4	TRBJ2-5	.	.	CASSLAGDETQYF	TGTGCCAGCAGCTTGGCGGGGGATGAGACCCAGTACTTC
TRBV5-1	TRBJ2-7	TRBD2	.	CASSFASGRALSYEQYF	TGCGCCAGCAGCTTCGCTAGCGGGAGGGCCCTCTCCTACGAGCAGTACTTC
TRBV4-2	TRBJ2-7	.	.	CASSQLWNALTYEQYF	TGTGCCAGCAGCCAATTGTGGAACGCGCTAACCTACGAGCAGTACTTC
TRBV10-3	TRBJ2-5	.	.	CAISERGTGETQYF	TGTGCCATCAGTGAGCGAGGGACGGGAGAGACCCAGTACTTC
TRBV5-1	TRBJ2-1	TRBD2	.	CASRPRPGGGEQFF	TGCGCCAGCAGACCAAGACCCGGCGGGGGGGAGCAGTTCTTC
TRBV6-5	TRBJ1-1	.	.	CASSSGTNTEAFF	TGTGCCAGCAGTTCCGGGACGAACACTGAAGCTTTCTTT
TRBV12-5	TRBJ2-3	TRBD2	.	CASGLVGLAGSDTQYF	TGTGCTAGTGGTTTGGTAGGACTAGCAGGGTCAGATACGCAGTATTTT
TRBV25-1	TRBJ1-1	.	once	CASSTLRGVNTEAFF	TGTGCCAGCAGCACTCTTCGGGGGGTGAACACTGAAGCTTTCTTT
TRBV28	TRBJ2-7	TRBD2	.	CASSLTSGTHEQYF	TGTGCCAGCAGTTTGACTAGCGGGACCCACGAGCAGTACTTC